This TCR beta chain originates from a study of shared clonotypes between healthy human individuals. Assay: immunoSEQ multiplex PCR; the TCRdb copy retains only in-frame clones and omits some. The repertoire holds about 2.1 million clones, with about 93% as singletons. Selected positively for CCR7 and CD45RO-negative, naive CD8 cells excluded terminally differentiated effector memory CD45RA+ cells. This clonotype was sampled from a man younger than 30 in good health. Some clones in this sample may be carry-over from other donors' samples. The sequenced sample consisted of naive CD8+ T cells from PBMCs.

The chain's CDR3 is CATSRDRELNQPQHF. The CDR3, as DNA: TGTGCCACCAGCAGAGATCGGGAATTAAATCAGCCCCAGCATTTT. The chain has TRBV15 and TRBJ1-5; D gene uncertain. Germline CDR1 and CDR2: LNHNV and YYDKDF (reference sequence). The germline V and J ends were trimmed by 0 bases and 4 bases, with 10 bases remaining between them. The CDR3 is made up of 15 amino acids.